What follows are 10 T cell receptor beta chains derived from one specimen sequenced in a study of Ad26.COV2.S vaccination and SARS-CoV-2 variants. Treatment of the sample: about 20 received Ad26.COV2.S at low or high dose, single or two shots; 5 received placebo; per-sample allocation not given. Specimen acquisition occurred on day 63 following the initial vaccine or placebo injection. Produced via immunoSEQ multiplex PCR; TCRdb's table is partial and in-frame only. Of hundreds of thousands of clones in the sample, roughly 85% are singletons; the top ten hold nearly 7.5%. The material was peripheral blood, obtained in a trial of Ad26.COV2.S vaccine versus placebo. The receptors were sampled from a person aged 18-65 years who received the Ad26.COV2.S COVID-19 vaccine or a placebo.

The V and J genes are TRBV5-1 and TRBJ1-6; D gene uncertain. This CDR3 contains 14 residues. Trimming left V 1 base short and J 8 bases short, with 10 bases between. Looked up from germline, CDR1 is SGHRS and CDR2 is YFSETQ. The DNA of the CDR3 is TGCGCCAGCAGCTTGAAACAGAGGGATTCACCCCTCCACTTT. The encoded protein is CASSLKQRDSPLHF.

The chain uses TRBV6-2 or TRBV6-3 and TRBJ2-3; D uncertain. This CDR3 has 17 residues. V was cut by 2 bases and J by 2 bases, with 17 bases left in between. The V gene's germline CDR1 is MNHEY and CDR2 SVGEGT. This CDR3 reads CASSYTSAAVYTDTQYF. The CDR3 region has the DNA TGTGCCAGCAGTTACACTTCCGCGGCGGTATACACAGATACGCAGTATTTT.

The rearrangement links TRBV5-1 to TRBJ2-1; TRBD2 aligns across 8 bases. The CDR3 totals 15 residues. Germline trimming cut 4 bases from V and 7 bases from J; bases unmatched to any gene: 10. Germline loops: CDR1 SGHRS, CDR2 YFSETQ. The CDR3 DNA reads TGCGCCAGCAGCCCTTTCGGGAGGGCCTTGAATGAGCAGTTCTTC. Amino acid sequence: CASSPFGRALNEQFF.

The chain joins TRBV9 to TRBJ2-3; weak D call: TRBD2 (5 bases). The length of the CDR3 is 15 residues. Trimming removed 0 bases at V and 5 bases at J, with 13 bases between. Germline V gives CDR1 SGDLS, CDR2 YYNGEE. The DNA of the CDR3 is TGTGCCAGCAGCGTAGCTTATAGCGAGGGAGATACGCAGTATTTT. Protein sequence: CASSVAYSEGDTQYF.

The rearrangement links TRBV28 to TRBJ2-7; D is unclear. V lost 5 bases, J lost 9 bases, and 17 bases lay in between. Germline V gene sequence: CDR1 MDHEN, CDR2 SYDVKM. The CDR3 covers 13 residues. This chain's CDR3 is CASSLNEYRGQYF. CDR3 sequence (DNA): TGTGCCAGCAGTCTGAACGAGTACCGAGGGCAGTACTTC.

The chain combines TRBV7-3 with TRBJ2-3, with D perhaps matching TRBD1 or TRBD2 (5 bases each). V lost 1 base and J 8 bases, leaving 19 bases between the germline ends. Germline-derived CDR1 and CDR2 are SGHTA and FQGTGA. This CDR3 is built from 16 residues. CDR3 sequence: CASSLMGKGPPFTQYF. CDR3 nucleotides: TGTGCCAGCAGCTTAATGGGAAAGGGACCGCCTTTTACGCAGTATTTT.

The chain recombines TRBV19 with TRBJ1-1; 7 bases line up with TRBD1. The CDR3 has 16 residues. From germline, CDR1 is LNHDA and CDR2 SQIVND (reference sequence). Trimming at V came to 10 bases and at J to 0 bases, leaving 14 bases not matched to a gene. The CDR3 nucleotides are TGTGCCACCCCCCCCGGGACAGCGGATATGAACACTGAAGCTTTCTTT. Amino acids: CATPPGTADMNTEAFF.

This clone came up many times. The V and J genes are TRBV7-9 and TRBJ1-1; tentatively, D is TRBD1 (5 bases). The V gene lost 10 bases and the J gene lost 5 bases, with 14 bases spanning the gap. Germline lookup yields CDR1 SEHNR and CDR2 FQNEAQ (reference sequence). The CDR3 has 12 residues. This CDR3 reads CATGTVRTEAFF. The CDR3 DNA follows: TGTGCCACCGGGACCGTGAGGACTGAAGCTTTCTTT. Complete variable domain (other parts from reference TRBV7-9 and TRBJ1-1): DTGVSQNPRHKITKRGQNVTFRCDPISEHNRLYWYRQTLGQGPEFLTYFQNEAQLEKSRLLSDRFSAERPKGSFSTLEIQRTEQGDSAMYLCATGTVRTEAFFGQGTRLTVV.

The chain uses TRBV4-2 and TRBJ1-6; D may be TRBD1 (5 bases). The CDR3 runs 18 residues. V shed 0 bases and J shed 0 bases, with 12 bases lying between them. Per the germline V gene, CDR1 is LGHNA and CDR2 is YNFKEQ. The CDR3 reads CASSQDGAPSSYNSPLHF. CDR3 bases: TGTGCCAGCAGCCAAGATGGGGCCCCCAGCTCCTATAATTCACCCCTCCACTTT.

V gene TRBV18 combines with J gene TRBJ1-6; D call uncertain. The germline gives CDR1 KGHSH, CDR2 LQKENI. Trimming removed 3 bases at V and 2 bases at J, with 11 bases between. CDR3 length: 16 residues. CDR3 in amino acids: CASSPTKAAYNSPLHF. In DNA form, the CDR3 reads TGTGCCAGCTCACCCACGAAAGCCGCCTATAATTCACCCCTCCACTTT.